This entry concerns a single T cell receptor beta chain. Its cognate antigen is unknown. The data are from a study of T cells in localized non-small cell lung cancer. General study findings and limits: One tumor region alone was sequenced, and heterogeneity therefore remains possible. A denser population of T cells in blood accompanied longer overall survival.

Germline loops: CDR1 LNHNV, CDR2 YYDKDF (reference sequence). V was clipped by 5 bases and J by 0 bases, with 6 bases between them. The CDR3 contains 13 residues. The protocol was immunoSEQ multiplex PCR, while the TCRdb copy is restricted to in-frame clones and leaves out a portion. This table has 15,000 or so clones, 84% appearing once. The receptor comes from a female donor at least 60 years old with stage I squamous cell lung carcinoma. The sequences come from peripheral blood, collected before any cancer treatment. V gene TRBV15 combines with J gene TRBJ2-3, with D unclear. In nucleotides, the CDR3 is TGTGCCACCAGCCCGCGGAGCACAGATACGCAGTATTTT. This encodes CATSPRSTDTQYF.